This T cell receptor beta chain was sequenced in a study of spatial heterogeneity in lung cancer. Study summary: For the average unique TCR and UMI combination, more than 9.5 occurrences appeared in raw reads.

Time point defined: sample taken at primary tumor resection. The cohort: 70 to 75 early-stage, untreated non-small cell lung cancer patients. Whole RNA, isolated from tumor, nontumor lung or frozen PBMC, was sequenced without prior sorting. General study findings and limits: Within tumors, counts of expanded alpha and beta TCRs tracked tumor mutation counts. Of the expanded TCRs, ubiquitous and regional counts tracked the counts of ubiquitous and regional nonsynonymous mutations, respectively.

For this clonotype: What it recognizes is unknown. One junction end does not reproduce the germline sequence, and a read error may be involved. This beta chain lies outside the target of a library built for alpha chains; its clone size means little.

CDR3 length equals 15 residues. TCRdb fed the 5' RACE reads into MiXCR, producing one record per CDR3 protein. The sample has about 10,000 distinct CDR3 sequences; roughly half are singletons. The receptor was isolated from a female donor with early-stage non-small cell lung cancer. The material sequenced was lung tumor tissue, taken at surgery. The V gene is TRBV12-3 or TRBV12-4, the J gene TRBJ2-1; D unclear. The CDR3 reads CPSSSPWANYNEQFF. The CDR3 DNA sequence: TGTCCCAGCAGTTCCCCTTGGGCAAATTACAATGAGCAGTTCTTC.